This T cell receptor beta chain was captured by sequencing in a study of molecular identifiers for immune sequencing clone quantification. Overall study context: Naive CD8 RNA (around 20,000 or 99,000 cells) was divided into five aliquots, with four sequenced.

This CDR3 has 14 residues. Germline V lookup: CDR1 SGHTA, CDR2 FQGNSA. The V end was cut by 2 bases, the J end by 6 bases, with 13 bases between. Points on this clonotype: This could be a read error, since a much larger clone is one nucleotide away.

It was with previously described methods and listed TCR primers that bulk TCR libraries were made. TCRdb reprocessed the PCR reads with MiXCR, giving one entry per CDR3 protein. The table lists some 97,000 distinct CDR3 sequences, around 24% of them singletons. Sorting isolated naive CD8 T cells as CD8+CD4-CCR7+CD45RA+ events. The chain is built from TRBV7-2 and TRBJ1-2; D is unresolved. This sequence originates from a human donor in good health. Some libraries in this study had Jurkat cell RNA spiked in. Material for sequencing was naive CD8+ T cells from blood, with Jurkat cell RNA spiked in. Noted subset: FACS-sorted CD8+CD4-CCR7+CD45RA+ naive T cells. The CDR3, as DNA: TGTGCCAGCAGCTTATTTGTGGGGAAGGATGGCTACACCTTC. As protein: CASSLFVGKDGYTF.